A single sample gave rise to the 24 T cell receptor beta chains below, sequenced in a study of radiation and T cells in renal cell carcinoma. Profiling relied on immunoSEQ multiplex PCR, and the TCRdb table lists in-frame clones only, not all of them. The repertoire includes around 180,000 clones, about 87% of them detected once, and 10% to 12% sits in the top ten. Specified time point: blood 4 weeks post-SBRT, at nephrectomy. Treatment here: 15 Gy SBRT to primary tumor, nephrectomy 4 weeks later. This material consisted of blood, taken from a patient whose treatment included radiotherapy and nephrectomy. The receptors derive from a woman in her forties or fifties with renal cell carcinoma.

This chain connects TRBV4-2 to TRBJ2-1, with 16 positions matching TRBD2. The ends lost 1 base at V and 9 bases at J; junction bases unmatched: 9. The V gene's germline CDR1 is LGHNA and CDR2 YNFKEQ. The CDR3 spans 18 residues. This CDR3 is CASSQVGTSGGAGSEQFF. The CDR3 nucleotides are TGTGCCAGCAGCCAAGTGGGGACTAGCGGGGGGGCCGGTAGTGAGCAGTTCTTC.

The chain combines TRBV9 with TRBJ1-4; 8 bases are shared with TRBD1. The CDR3 runs 15 residues. CDR1 and CDR2 (germline): SGDLS, YYNGEE. V was pared by 3 bases and J by 8 bases, with 9 bases of the junction left unmatched. The CDR3 DNA is TGTGCCAGCAGCGGGGGGGACAGGATTGCGGAAAAACTGTTTTTT. Amino acids: CASSGGDRIAEKLFF.

This rearrangement joins TRBV4-3 to TRBJ1-3, with TRBD1 identical over 7 bases. Germline-derived CDR1 and CDR2 are LGHNA and YSLEER. This CDR3 is 16 amino acids long. With 1 base clipped from V and 4 bases from J, the junction kept 7 bases outside the gene matches. CDR3 sequence (DNA): TGCGCCAGCAGCCAAGTGGCCACAGGGGCGGGAAACACCATATATTTT. It encodes CASSQVATGAGNTIYF.

The rearrangement links TRBV5-4 to TRBJ1-2; 9 bases line up with TRBD1. Germline CDR1 is SGHNT and CDR2 is YYREEE (reference sequence). The CDR3 covers 14 residues. Unmatched junction bases numbered 2, after V lost 3 bases and J lost 2 bases. CDR3 region: CASSSGQGNYGYTF. The CDR3, as DNA: TGTGCCAGCAGCTCTGGACAGGGGAACTATGGCTACACCTTC.

The chain uses TRBV6-5 and TRBJ1-6, with D unresolved. The CDR3 is 15 residues long. The V gene's germline CDR1 is MNHEY and CDR2 SVGAGI. V lost 0 bases, J lost 4 bases, and 7 bases lay in between. The CDR3 sequence: CASSYSGPYNSPLHF. The CDR3, as DNA: TGTGCCAGCAGTTACTCCGGACCGTATAATTCACCCCTCCACTTT.

The rearrangement links TRBV7-9 to TRBJ1-1; D is possibly TRBD1 (5 bases). The CDR3 spans 15 residues. Germline V gene lookup returns CDR1 SEHNR and CDR2 FQNEAQ (reference sequence). Trimming stripped 1 base from V and 4 bases from J, with 13 bases between. The CDR3 is CASSLGPPGGTEAFF. The CDR3 DNA sequence: TGTGCCAGCAGCTTAGGACCCCCGGGGGGCACTGAAGCTTTCTTT.

This clone was seen only once. The chain uses TRBV29-1 and TRBJ1-5, with TRBD1 matching over 7 bases. V was pared by 7 bases and J by 1 base, with 4 bases of the junction left unmatched. Germline CDR1 and CDR2: SQVTM and ANQGSEA. The CDR3 is 13 residues long. The CDR3 sequence is CSALTGSNQPQHF. CDR3 sequence (DNA): TGCAGCGCCCTGACAGGGAGCAATCAGCCCCAGCATTTT.

This chain uses TRBV19 with TRBJ2-2; possibly TRBD2 for D (5 bases). Per the germline V gene, CDR1 is LNHDA and CDR2 is SQIVND (reference sequence). V gave up 6 bases and J gave up 4 bases, with 12 bases separating them. There are 14 residues in the CDR3. The CDR3 here is CASSPARGTGELFF. CDR3 in DNA: TGTGCCAGTAGCCCAGCCCGGGGCACCGGGGAGCTGTTTTTT. The whole variable domain, remainder taken from reference TRBV19 and TRBJ2-2, is DGGITQSPKYLFRKEGQNVTLSCEQNLNHDAMYWYRQDPGQGLRLIYYSQIVNDFQKGDIAEGYSVSREKKESFPLTVTSAQKNPTAFYLCASSPARGTGELFFGEGSRLTVL.

The CDR3 region has the DNA TGTGCCAGCAGCAAGGACAGGAGTACGATGAAAGCTTTCTTT. The encoded protein is CASSKDRSTMKAFF. V usage is TRBV7-9 and J usage is TRBJ1-1; 7 nucleotides line up with TRBD1. The germline V gene has CDR1 SEHNR and CDR2 FQNEAQ (reference sequence). V dropped 5 bases and J dropped 9; count of bases not matched to a gene: 12. The CDR3 loop spans 14 amino acids.

This chain uses TRBV11-1 with TRBJ2-1; D perhaps matches TRBD2 (7 bases). This CDR3 has 15 amino acids. Per the germline V gene, CDR1 is SGHAT and CDR2 is FQDESV (reference sequence). Trimming removed 2 bases at V and 2 bases at J, with 10 bases between. The CDR3 DNA sequence: TGTGCCAGCAGCTTATTGCGGGGGCCCTACAATGAGCAGTTCTTC. Translated: CASSLLRGPYNEQFF.

This sequence joins TRBV7-2 and TRBJ2-7, with D tentatively TRBD1 (5 bases). CDR3 length: 13 residues. From germline, CDR1 is SGHTA and CDR2 FQGNSA. V was pared by 3 bases and J by 7 bases, with 13 bases between. The CDR3 DNA is TGTGCCAGCAGCTTTGACAGTCTTCTTGAGCAGTACTTC. Residues: CASSFDSLLEQYF.

The chain links TRBV2 to TRBJ1-6; D unresolved. This CDR3 spans 14 amino acids. The V and J ends lost 4 bases and 9 bases respectively, with 13 bases between them. Germline CDR1 and CDR2: SNHLY and FYNNEI. DNA for the CDR3: TGTGCCAGCAGTGGGGTCACTTTCGGTTCACCCCTCCACTTT. Amino acid sequence: CASSGVTFGSPLHF.

The chain is built from TRBV5-4 and TRBJ2-7; TRBD1 matches 7 bases. CDR3 length equals 15 residues. Trimming at V came to 3 bases and at J to 5 bases, leaving 11 bases not matched to a gene. The germline CDR1 and CDR2 sequences are SGHNT and YYREEE (reference sequence). CDR3 protein: CASSYRQGGEHEQYF. CDR3 DNA: TGTGCCAGCAGCTACAGACAGGGTGGCGAGCACGAGCAGTACTTC. Full variable domain (missing parts from reference TRBV5-4 and TRBJ2-7): ETGVTQSPTHLIKTRGQQVTLRCSSQSGHNTVSWYQQALGQGPQFIFQYYREEENGRGNFPPRFSGLQFPNYSSELNVNALELDDSALYLCASSYRQGGEHEQYFGPGTRLTVT.

The chain has TRBV7-8 and TRBJ2-3, with TRBD2 matching 7 bases. The CDR3 extends over 15 amino acids. Germline CDR1 SGHVS, CDR2 FQNEAQ. V shed 5 bases, J shed 4 bases, and the junction held 9 bases outside the gene matches. The CDR3: CASSKGRAGSDTQYF. The CDR3 nucleotides read TGTGCCAGCAGCAAGGGGAGGGCGGGCTCAGATACGCAGTATTTT.

This clone occurred a few times. The chain links TRBV7-3 to TRBJ2-1; possible D gene TRBD1, 5 bases. Germline-derived CDR1 and CDR2 are SGHTA and FQGTGA. V was trimmed by 6 bases and J by 8 bases, leaving 11 bases between them. The length of the CDR3 is 12 residues. CDR3 nucleotide sequence: TGTGCCAGCAGGTCTGTGGGGCATGAGCAGTTCTTC. It specifies CASRSVGHEQFF.

This rearrangement joins TRBV11-3 to TRBJ2-3; D is possibly TRBD1 or TRBD2 (6 bases each). The CDR3 has 16 amino acids. Germline loops: CDR1 SGHNT, CDR2 YENEEA. V was cut by 3 bases and J by 10 bases, with 23 bases left in between. As DNA, the CDR3 is TGTGCCAGCAGCTTTATTTGGATTCGGGGGCGGAGTGCGCAGTATTTT. It encodes CASSFIWIRGRSAQYF.

The rearrangement links TRBV6-6 to TRBJ1-2; 8 bases are a match to TRBD1. The CDR3 extends over 14 amino acids. CDR1 and CDR2 (germline): MNHNY, SVGAGI (reference sequence). Trimming took 5 bases from V and 7 from J; bases not matched to a gene: 9. This chain's CDR3 is CASSPRQGSGGYTF. In DNA, the CDR3 is TGTGCCAGCAGTCCCCGACAGGGGTCTGGTGGCTACACCTTC.

The rearrangement joins TRBV13 to TRBJ2-5; D uncertain. V was clipped by 1 base and J by 2 bases, with 8 bases between them. CDR1 is PRHDT, CDR2 FYEKMQ, per germline (reference sequence). The CDR3 spans 14 residues. CDR3 residues: CASSLVTEQETQYF. DNA for the CDR3: TGTGCCAGCAGCTTAGTGACGGAACAAGAGACCCAGTACTTC.

The V call is TRBV18, the J call TRBJ1-1, with unresolved D. CDR1 KGHSH and CDR2 LQKENI come from the germline V gene. The CDR3 runs to 12 residues. V was trimmed by 6 bases and J by 8 bases, leaving 13 bases between them. CDR3 DNA sequence: TGTGCCAGCTCCCTGGGAGTCCGGGAAGCTTTCTTT. Translated: CASSLGVREAFF. The full variable domain, its missing parts supplied by reference TRBV18 and TRBJ1-1, is NAGVMQNPRHLVRRRGQEARLRCSPMKGHSHVYWYRQLPEEGLKFMVYLQKENIIDESGMPKERFSAEFPKEGPSILRIQQVVRGDSAAYFCASSLGVREAFFGQGTRLTVV.

The CDR3 DNA reads TGTGCCAGCAGCTTAGAAAGCGGGGCCGGGCGGACCCAGTACTTC. This codes for CASSLESGAGRTQYF. The genes are TRBV7-9 and TRBJ2-5, with 7 bases aligning to TRBD2. Germline lookup yields CDR1 SEHNR and CDR2 FQNEAQ (reference sequence). The CDR3 runs to 15 residues. The junction had 9 bases not matched to a gene; V was cut back by 1 base and J by 7 bases.

The J gene is TRBJ1-6, the V gene TRBV6-1, with D unresolved. The V and J ends lost 9 bases and 10 bases respectively, with 16 bases between them. The germline CDR1 and CDR2 sequences are MNHNS and SASEGT. There are 13 residues in the CDR3. CDR3 sequence: CASWARIGSPLHF. Here the CDR3 DNA reads TGTGCCAGTTGGGCCCGGATAGGATCACCCCTCCACTTT.

Points on this clone: The same CDR3 can be traced to other DNA sequences in this sample. The V and J genes are TRBV6-1 and TRBJ2-5; 7 nucleotides agree with TRBD1. CDR3 size: 14 residues. Germline V gene lookup returns CDR1 MNHNS and CDR2 SASEGT. The V segment lost 4 bases and the J segment 1 base; nucleotides outside the gene matches: 3. The CDR3 loop reads CASSGTGAQETQYF. CDR3 nucleotides: TGTGCCAGCAGTGGCACAGGGGCCCAAGAGACCCAGTACTTC.

The genes are TRBV2 and TRBJ1-2; tentatively, D is TRBD1 (6 bases). Looked up from germline, CDR1 is SNHLY and CDR2 is FYNNEI. Trimming shortened V by 6 bases and J by 0 bases, and 17 bases separated the two germline ends. The CDR3 runs to 16 residues. CDR3 DNA: TGTGCCAGCAGCCTGACAGGCTGGGGGGCTAACTATGGCTACACCTTC. Amino acid sequence: CASSLTGWGANYGYTF.

The V and J genes are TRBV19 and TRBJ1-2; D is ambiguous. Deletions cut 2 bases from V and 8 bases from J, with 21 bases between. This CDR3 has 16 amino acids. Looked up from germline, CDR1 is LNHDA and CDR2 is SQIVND (reference sequence). The chain's CDR3 is CASSIMGRLDGKGYTF. DNA of the CDR3: TGTGCCAGTAGTATAATGGGCAGGCTCGACGGGAAAGGCTACACCTTC. Drawing the rest from reference TRBV19 and TRBJ1-2, the complete variable domain is DGGITQSPKYLFRKEGQNVTLSCEQNLNHDAMYWYRQDPGQGLRLIYYSQIVNDFQKGDIAEGYSVSREKKESFPLTVTSAQKNPTAFYLCASSIMGRLDGKGYTFGSGTRLTVV.